Presented here are 5 T cell receptor beta chains from one specimen sequenced in a study of T cell repertoires in cytomegalovirus infection. TCRdb re-called the reads with MiXCR, one entry per CDR3 protein. The sample lists about a million distinct CDR3 sequences, roughly 30% occurring once. No antigen has been assigned to these receptors. Sequenced material: cultured CD8+ T cells from PBMCs, taken from culture after CMV antigen stimulation. The receptors shown here come from a human donor in good health (CMV status not recorded). Some clones in this sample may be carry-over from other donors' samples.

V usage is TRBV27 and J usage is TRBJ2-5, with TRBD2 matching over 7 bases. V lost 5 bases and J lost 2; bases outside the gene matches: 8. This CDR3 has 15 amino acids. Germline loops: CDR1 MNHEY, CDR2 SMNVEV (reference sequence). The CDR3 DNA sequence: TGTGCCAGCAGTACTATGACTAGCTGGCAAGAGACCCAGTACTTC. Translated: CASSTMTSWQETQYF.

The V gene is TRBV7-9, the J gene TRBJ1-1, with D perhaps matching TRBD1 (5 bases). The CDR3 runs 15 residues. CDR1 SEHNR and CDR2 FQNEAQ come from the germline V gene (reference sequence). Trimming stripped 5 bases from V and 1 base from J, with 14 bases between. The CDR3 DNA sequence: TGTGCCAGCAGCCTCGGGCCAACAGGGAACACTGAAGCTTTCTTT. Its translation is CASSLGPTGNTEAFF.

V gene TRBV7-9 combines with J gene TRBJ1-1; a possible D gene is TRBD1 (5 bases). This CDR3 contains 15 residues. Per the germline V gene, CDR1 is SEHNR and CDR2 is FQNEAQ (reference sequence). Between the trimmed V and J ends, which lost 4 bases and 0 bases, there was a span of 12 bases. The CDR3 is CASSSQGSMNTEAFF. The CDR3 DNA is TGTGCCAGCAGCTCTCAGGGTTCTATGAACACTGAAGCTTTCTTT. Drawing the rest from reference TRBV7-9 and TRBJ1-1, the complete variable domain is DTGVSQNPRHKITKRGQNVTFRCDPISEHNRLYWYRQTLGQGPEFLTYFQNEAQLEKSRLLSDRFSAERPKGSFSTLEIQRTEQGDSAMYLCASSSQGSMNTEAFFGQGTRLTVV.

About this clonotype itself: An end of the junction differs from the germline gene, which may be a read error. J is TRBJ2-3 and V is TRBV5-1; 8 nucleotides agree with TRBD2. The CDR3 loop spans 15 amino acids. Germline V lookup: CDR1 SGHRS, CDR2 YFSETQ. The DNA of the CDR3 is TGCACCAGCAGCCTAGAAGCGGGGGCTGGAGATACGCAGTATTTT. This codes for CTSSLEAGAGDTQYF.

The V and J genes are TRBV28 and TRBJ2-1, with 11 bases matching TRBD2. The CDR3 has 17 residues. V dropped 1 base and J dropped 4; count of bases not matched to a gene: 6. CDR1 is MDHEN and CDR2 is SYDVKM in the germline V gene. For the CDR3, the DNA is TGTGCCAGCAGTTTATTGCTAGCGGGGGGCAAATACAATGAGCAGTTCTTC. It translates to CASSLLLAGGKYNEQFF.